This T cell receptor beta chain was retrieved from a study of T cells after yellow fever vaccination (dated by TCRdb to between 2018 and 2021). Describing the broader study: The SMART-Seq v4 Ultra Low Input RNA kit was used to prepare libraries from fractions with low cell numbers. Bulk TCR alpha and beta repertoires were sequenced longitudinally to track T-cell clones before and after primary and booster YFV17D yellow fever vaccination. Bulk PBMC replicates and cell subsets were isolated from blood drawn at multiple timepoints before and after both primary and secondary immunization. Two healthy male donors, one aged 18 to 30 and one aged 30 to 40 years, made up the cohort. Results and caveats for the whole study, not just this receptor: Computational filtering was needed because FACS-sorted repertoires could contain abundant contaminating clonotypes from the bulk population. The secondary T-cell response was weaker than the primary response but faster, peaking on day 5 instead of day 15. A small fraction of clonotypes appeared in both the CD4 and CD8 compartments, likely as a result of convergent recombination. Most clones expanded after primary vaccination (96% of CD4 and roughly 90% of CD8) were re-detected after the booster, suggesting that broad memory maintenance occurred. Because the study included only a couple of donors, the extent to which the findings can be generalized is limited.

This specimen's treatment or condition label, interpreted: live attenuated yellow fever vaccine strain. PBMCs were isolated from peripheral blood using a standard Ficoll-Paque protocol. Dynabeads CD4 and CD8 positive selection kits were used to isolate the CD4 and CD8 T-cell fractions. TriZol was used to extract RNA from bulk PBMCs, CD4 and CD8 fractions, and dextramer-positive and dextramer-negative fractions. TCR cDNA was synthesized by 5'RACE template switching, which introduced a universal primer site and unique molecular identifiers. cDNA synthesis was primed from both the TCR alpha and TCR beta constant segments. Library amplification used two PCR steps, and the second PCR step added sample barcodes and sequencing adapters. Sequencing of libraries was performed on Illumina HiSeq 2500 (2x100 bp) or NovaSeq (2x150 bp). For the original study's pipeline: Demultiplexing of reads and collapsing into UMI consensus sequences were performed with MIGEC, and V(D)J alignment was carried out with MiXCR. Using edgeR on replicate PBMC samples, clonotypes were called vaccine-responding if FDR was below 0.01 and the log2 fold change was above 5 up to day 15. CD4 or CD8 identity was assigned to each bulk clonotype according to whether the clonotype was present at higher abundance in the sequenced CD4 repertoire or the sequenced CD8 repertoire. Using fastp trimming at Q25 and MiXCR clonotype assembly, TCRdb reanalyzed the public sequencing data and kept in-frame beta chains. Each record represents a unique CDR3 protein, reported with the most common genes and DNA among its rows. The V and J calls follow TCRdb's processing rather than the paper's. The sample table lists about 220,000 distinct CDR3 sequences, 6.5% to 7.5% of them with a count of one. 1% to 1.2% of the sample is in the top ten clones.

As for this clonotype: Its antigen is still unknown. The sample holds no much larger clone one base away, and base qualities are not on file.

The sample was CD4+ T cells sorted from PBMCs, taken on the day of the yellow fever booster vaccination. The receptor was derived from a man aged 25-45 years who received the YFV17D yellow fever vaccine.

In nucleotides, the sequence is TGTGCCTTCTGCCTCTTCGCACGCCCGGTCGGGGGCCTTCAAGAGACCCAGTACTTC. Translated, it gives CAFCLFARPVGGLQETQYF. The chain couples TRBV2 to TRBJ2-5; the D call is tentative, TRBD1 or TRBD2, as each matches 6 bases. The germline V gene gives CDR1 as SNHLY and CDR2 as FYNNEI. At the junction V is shortened by 11 bases and J by 2 bases, with 33 bases in between. The CDR3 has 19 amino acids, counting the end cysteine and phenylalanine. Left in the record is the CDR3 DNA by itself, 57 bases read in frame from the first base.